Reported below is one TCR beta chain. Its antigen is unidentified. These data are taken from a study of CD8 T cells in Susac syndrome. Notes on the study in general: The number of individuals included in the study's TCR sequencing and HLA analysis was acknowledged as relatively small.

The germline V and J ends were trimmed by 5 bases and 4 bases, with 12 bases remaining between them. The CDR3 loop spans 14 amino acids. Sequencing of TCR beta covered CD8+ and CD4+ T cells obtained from blood. The authors negatively isolated CD8+ and CD4+ T cells and FACS-enriched TEMRA cells. cDNA came from roughly 0.47 to 1 ug RNA primed by random hexamers. TCRdb independently ran MiXCR on the immunoSEQ multiplex PCR reads; one entry per CDR3 protein. The sample holds a few hundred thousand distinct CDR3 sequences, 85% to 95% seen once. Source material: CD4+ T cells from PBMCs. V gene TRBV12-3 or TRBV12-4 combines with J gene TRBJ1-5; D unresolved. This TCR was recovered from a human donor with multiple sclerosis. CDR3 nucleotides: TGTGCCAGCAGTCGTAGAGGAGCAAATCAGCCCCAGCATTTT. The encoded protein is CASSRRGANQPQHF.